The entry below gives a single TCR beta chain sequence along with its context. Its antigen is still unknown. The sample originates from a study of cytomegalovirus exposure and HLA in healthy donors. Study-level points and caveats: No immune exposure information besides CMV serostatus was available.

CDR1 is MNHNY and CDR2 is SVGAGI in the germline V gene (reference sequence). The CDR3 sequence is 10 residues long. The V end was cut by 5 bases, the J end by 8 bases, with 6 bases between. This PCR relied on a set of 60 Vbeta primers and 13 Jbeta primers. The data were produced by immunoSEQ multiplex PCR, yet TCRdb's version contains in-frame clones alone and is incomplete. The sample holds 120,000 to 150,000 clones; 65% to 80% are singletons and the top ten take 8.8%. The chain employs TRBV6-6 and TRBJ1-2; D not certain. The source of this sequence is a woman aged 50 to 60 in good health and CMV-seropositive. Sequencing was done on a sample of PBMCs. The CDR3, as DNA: TGTGCCAGCAGTGCAGAAGGCTACACCTTC. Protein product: CASSAEGYTF.